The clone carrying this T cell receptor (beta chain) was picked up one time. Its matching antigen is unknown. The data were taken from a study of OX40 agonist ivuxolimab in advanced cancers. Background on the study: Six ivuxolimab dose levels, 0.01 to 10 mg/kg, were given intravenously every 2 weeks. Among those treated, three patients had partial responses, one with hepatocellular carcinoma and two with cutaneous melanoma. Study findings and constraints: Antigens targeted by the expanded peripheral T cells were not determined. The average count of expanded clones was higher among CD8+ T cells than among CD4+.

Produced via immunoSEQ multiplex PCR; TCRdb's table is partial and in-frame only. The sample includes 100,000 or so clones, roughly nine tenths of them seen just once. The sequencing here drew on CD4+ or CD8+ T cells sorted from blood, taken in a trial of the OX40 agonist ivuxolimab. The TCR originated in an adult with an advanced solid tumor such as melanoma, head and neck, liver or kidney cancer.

This CDR3 reads CASRGSVGTEAFF. The CDR3 nucleotides are TGTGCCAGCAGGGGGTCGGTTGGCACTGAAGCTTTCTTT. The chain recombines TRBV28 with TRBJ1-1; no definite D call. V dropped 6 bases and J dropped 4 bases, with 12 bases sitting between them. Germline lookup yields CDR1 MDHEN and CDR2 SYDVKM. The length of the CDR3 is 13 residues. Variable domain in full (rest from reference TRBV28 and TRBJ1-1): DVKVTQSSRYLVKRTGEKVFLECVQDMDHENMFWYRQDPGLGLRLIYFSYDVKMKEKGDIPEGYSVSREKKERFSLILESASTNQTSMYLCASRGSVGTEAFFGQGTRLTVV.